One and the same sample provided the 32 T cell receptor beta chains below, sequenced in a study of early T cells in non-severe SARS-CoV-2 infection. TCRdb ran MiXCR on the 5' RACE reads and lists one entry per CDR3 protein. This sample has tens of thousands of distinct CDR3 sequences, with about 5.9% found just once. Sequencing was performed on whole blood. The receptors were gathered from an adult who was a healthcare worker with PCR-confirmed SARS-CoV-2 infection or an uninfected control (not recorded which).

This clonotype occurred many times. This CDR3 is CAWSPTGRDGYTF. CDR3 DNA: TGTGCCTGGAGTCCTACAGGGAGAGACGGCTACACCTTC. This chain joins TRBV30 and TRBJ1-2, with D perhaps TRBD1 (6 bases). V was cut by 2 bases and J by 8 bases, with 15 bases left in between. This CDR3 contains 13 residues. The V gene's germline CDR1 is GTSNPN and CDR2 SVGIG (reference sequence).

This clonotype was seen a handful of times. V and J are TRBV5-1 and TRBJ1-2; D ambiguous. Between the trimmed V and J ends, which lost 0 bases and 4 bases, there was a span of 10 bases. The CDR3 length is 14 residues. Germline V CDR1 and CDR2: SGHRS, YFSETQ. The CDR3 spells CASSLESEIYGYTF. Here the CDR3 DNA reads TGCGCCAGCAGCTTGGAGTCGGAGATCTATGGCTACACCTTC.

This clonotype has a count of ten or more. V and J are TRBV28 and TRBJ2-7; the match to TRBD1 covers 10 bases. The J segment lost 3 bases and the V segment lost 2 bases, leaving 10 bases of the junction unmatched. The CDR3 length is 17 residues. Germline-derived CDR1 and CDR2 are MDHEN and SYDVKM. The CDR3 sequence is CASSLTAYGTGVYEQYF. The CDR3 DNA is TGTGCCAGCAGTTTAACGGCTTATGGGACAGGGGTCTACGAGCAGTACTTC.

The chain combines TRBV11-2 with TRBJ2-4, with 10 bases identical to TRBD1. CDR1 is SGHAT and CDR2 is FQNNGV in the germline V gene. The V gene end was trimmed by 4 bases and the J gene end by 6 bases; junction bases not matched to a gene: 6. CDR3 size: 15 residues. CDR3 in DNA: TGTGCCAGCAGCTCTCACCGGGACAGGGGAAACATTCAGTACTTC. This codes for CASSSHRDRGNIQYF.

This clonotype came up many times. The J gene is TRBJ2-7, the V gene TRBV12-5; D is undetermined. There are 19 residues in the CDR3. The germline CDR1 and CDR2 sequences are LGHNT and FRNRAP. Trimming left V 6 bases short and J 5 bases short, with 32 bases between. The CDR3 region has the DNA TGTGCTAGTGGCCATTCCTCTAGACGGATTGAGAAGCTGGAACACGAGCAGTACTTC. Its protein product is CASGHSSRRIEKLEHEQYF.

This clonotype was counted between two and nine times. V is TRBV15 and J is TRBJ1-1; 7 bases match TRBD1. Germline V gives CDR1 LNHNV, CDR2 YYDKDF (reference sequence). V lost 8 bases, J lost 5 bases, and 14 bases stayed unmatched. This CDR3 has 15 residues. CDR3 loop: CATGHVMTGLTEAFF. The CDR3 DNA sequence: TGTGCCACCGGTCATGTGATGACAGGGTTAACTGAAGCTTTCTTT.

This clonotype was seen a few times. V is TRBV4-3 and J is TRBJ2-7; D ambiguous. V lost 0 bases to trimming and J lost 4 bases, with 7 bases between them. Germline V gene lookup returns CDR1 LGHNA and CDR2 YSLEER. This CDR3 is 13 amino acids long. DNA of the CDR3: TGCGCCAGCAGCCAAGATCAGAGTTACGAGCAGTACTTC. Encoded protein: CASSQDQSYEQYF.

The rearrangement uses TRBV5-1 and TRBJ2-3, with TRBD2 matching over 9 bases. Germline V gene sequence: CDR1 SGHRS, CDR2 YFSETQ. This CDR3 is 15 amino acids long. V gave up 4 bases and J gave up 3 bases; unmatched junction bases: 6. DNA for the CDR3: TGCGCCAGCAGCGACGAGCGGGGGGCGACAGATACGCAGTATTTT. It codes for CASSDERGATDTQYF.

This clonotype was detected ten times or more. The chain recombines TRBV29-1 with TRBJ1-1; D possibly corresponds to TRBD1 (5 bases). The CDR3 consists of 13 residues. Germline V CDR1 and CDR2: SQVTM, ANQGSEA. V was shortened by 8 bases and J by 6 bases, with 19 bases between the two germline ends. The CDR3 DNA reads TGCAGCTTCCGCTCTCCGCCGGGGGCTGAAGCTTTCTTT. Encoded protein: CSFRSPPGAEAFF.

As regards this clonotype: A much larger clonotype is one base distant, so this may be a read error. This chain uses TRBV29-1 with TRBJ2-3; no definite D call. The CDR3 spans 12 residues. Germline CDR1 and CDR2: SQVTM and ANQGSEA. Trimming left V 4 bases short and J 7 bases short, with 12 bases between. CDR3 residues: CSVGPVAHTQYF. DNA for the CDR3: TGCAGCGTTGGGCCAGTTGCACATACGCAGTATTTT.

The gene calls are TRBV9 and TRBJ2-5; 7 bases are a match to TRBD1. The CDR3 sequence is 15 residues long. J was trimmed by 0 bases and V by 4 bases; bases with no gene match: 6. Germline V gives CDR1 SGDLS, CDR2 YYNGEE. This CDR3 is CASSPRDRNQETQYF. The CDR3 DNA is TGTGCCAGCAGCCCTCGGGACAGAAACCAAGAGACCCAGTACTTC. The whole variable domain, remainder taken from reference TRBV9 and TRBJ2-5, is DSGVTQTPKHLITATGQRVTLRCSPRSGDLSVYWYQQSLDQGLQFLIQYYNGEERAKGNILERFSAQQFPDLHSELNLSSLELGDSALYFCASSPRDRNQETQYFGPGTRLLVL.

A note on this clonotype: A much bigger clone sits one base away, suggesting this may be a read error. CDR3 bases: TGCGCCAACAGCTTGGACGCGGGGAGCACAGATACGCAGTATTTT. Protein: CANSLDAGSTDTQYF. The rearrangement uses TRBV5-1 and TRBJ2-3; D perhaps matches TRBD2 (6 bases). CDR1 and CDR2 from the germline V gene are SGHRS and YFSETQ. CDR3 size: 15 residues.

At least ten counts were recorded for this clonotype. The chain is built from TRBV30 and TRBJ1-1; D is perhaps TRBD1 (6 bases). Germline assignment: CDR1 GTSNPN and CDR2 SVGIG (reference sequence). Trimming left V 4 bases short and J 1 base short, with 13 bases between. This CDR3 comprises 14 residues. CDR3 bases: TGTGCCTGGAACCGGGGACAAGCGAACACTGAAGCTTTCTTT. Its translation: CAWNRGQANTEAFF.

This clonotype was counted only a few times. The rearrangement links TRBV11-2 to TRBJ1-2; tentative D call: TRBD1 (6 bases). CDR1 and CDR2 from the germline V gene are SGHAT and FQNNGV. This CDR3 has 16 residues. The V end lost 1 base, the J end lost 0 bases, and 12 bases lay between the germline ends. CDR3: CASSLVRTVTNYGYTF. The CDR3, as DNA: TGTGCCAGCAGCTTAGTAAGGACAGTCACTAACTATGGCTACACCTTC.

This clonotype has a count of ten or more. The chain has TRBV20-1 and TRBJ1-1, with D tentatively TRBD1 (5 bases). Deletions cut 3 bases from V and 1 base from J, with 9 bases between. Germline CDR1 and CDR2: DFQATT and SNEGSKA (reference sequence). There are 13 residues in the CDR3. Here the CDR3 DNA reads TGCAGTGCTAGCTGGACACGGAACACTGAAGCTTTCTTT. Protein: CSASWTRNTEAFF.

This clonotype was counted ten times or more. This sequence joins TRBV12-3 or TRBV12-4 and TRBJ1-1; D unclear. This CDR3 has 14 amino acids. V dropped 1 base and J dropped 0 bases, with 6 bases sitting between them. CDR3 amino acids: CASSLGIMNTEAFF. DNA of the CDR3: TGTGCCAGCAGTTTAGGGATAATGAACACTGAAGCTTTCTTT.

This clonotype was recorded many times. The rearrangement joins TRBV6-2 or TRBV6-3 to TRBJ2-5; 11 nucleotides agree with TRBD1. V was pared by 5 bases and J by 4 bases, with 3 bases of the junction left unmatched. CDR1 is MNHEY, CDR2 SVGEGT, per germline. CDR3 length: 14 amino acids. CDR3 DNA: TGTGCCAGCAGTAAGGACAGGGGGCGAGAGACCCAGTACTTC. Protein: CASSKDRGRETQYF.

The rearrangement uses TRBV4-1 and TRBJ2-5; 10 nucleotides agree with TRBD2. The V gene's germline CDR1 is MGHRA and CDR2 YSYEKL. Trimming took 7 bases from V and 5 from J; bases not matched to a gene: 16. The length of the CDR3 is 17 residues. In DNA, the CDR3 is TGCGCCAGCATGCGAGGCGGTGGAACTAGCGGGGCTGAGACCCAGTACTTC. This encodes CASMRGGGTSGAETQYF.

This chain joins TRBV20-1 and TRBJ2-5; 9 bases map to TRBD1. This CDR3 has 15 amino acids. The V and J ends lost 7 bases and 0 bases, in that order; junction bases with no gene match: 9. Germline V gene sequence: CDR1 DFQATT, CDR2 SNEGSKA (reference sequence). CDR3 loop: CSVKTGGRYQETQYF. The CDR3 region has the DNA TGCAGTGTTAAAACAGGGGGCCGGTACCAAGAGACCCAGTACTTC.

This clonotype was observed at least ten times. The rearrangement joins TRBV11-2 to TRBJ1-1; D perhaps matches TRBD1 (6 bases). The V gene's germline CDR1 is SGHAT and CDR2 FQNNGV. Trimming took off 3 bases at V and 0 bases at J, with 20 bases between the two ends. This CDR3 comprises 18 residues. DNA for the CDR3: TGTGCCAGCAGCTTCCGTGCGGCGGGGGGGCCTATGAACACTGAAGCTTTCTTT. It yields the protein CASSFRAAGGPMNTEAFF.

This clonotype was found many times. The CDR3 DNA follows: TGTGCCAGCAGCTTGACTACTTCAGAGACCCAGTACTTC. Translating gives CASSLTTSETQYF. This sequence joins TRBV11-2 and TRBJ2-5; D is possibly TRBD2 (5 bases). There are 13 residues in the CDR3. The germline CDR1 and CDR2 sequences are SGHAT and FQNNGV. Trimming stripped 3 bases from V and 4 bases from J, with 9 bases between.

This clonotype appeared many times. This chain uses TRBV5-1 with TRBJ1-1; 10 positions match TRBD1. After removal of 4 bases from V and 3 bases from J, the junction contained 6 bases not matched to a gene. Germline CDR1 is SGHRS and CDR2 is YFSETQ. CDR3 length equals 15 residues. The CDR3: CASSPKTGGYTEAFF. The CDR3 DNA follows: TGCGCCAGCAGCCCAAAGACAGGGGGCTACACTGAAGCTTTCTTT.

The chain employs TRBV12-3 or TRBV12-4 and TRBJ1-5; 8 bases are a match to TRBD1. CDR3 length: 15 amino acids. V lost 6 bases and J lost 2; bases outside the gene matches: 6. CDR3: CASSPGQGGNQPQHF. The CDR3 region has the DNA TGTGCCAGCAGCCCCGGACAGGGCGGCAATCAGCCCCAGCATTTT.

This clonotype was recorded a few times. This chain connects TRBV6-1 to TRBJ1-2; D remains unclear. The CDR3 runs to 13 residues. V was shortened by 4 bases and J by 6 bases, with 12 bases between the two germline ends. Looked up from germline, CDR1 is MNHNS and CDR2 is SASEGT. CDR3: CASSALGVDGYTF. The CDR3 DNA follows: TGTGCCAGCAGTGCATTGGGTGTCGATGGCTACACCTTC.

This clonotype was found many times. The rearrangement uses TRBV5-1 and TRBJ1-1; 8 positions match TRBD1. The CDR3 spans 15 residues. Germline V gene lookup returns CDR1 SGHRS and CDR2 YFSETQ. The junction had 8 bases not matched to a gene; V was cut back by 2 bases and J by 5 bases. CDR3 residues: CASSFDRGVVTEAFF. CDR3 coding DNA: TGCGCCAGCAGCTTTGACAGGGGCGTCGTTACTGAAGCTTTCTTT.

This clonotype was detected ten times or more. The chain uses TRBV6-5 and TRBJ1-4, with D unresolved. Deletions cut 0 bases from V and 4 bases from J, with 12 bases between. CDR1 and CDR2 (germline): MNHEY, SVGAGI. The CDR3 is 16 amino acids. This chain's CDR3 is CASSYSGYSDNEKLFF. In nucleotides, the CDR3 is TGTGCCAGCAGTTACTCAGGGTACAGTGATAATGAAAAACTGTTTTTT.

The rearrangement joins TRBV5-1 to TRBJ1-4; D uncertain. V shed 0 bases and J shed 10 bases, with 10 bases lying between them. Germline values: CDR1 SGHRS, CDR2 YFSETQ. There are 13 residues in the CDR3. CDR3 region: CASSLDLGGKLFF. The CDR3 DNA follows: TGCGCCAGCAGCTTGGATTTGGGCGGAAAACTGTTTTTT.

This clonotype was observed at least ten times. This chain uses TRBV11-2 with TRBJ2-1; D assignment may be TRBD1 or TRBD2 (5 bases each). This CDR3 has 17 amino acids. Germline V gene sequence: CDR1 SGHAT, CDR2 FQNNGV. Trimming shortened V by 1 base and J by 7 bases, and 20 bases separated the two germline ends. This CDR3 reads CASSLGKERGRLNEQFF. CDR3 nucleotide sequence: TGTGCCAGCAGCTTAGGAAAAGAACGGGGCCGCCTTAATGAGCAGTTCTTC. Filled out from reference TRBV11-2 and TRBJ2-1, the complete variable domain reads EAGVAQSPRYKIIEKRQSVAFWCNPISGHATLYWYQQILGQGPKLLIQFQNNGVVDDSQLPKDRFSAERLKGVDSTLKIQPAKLEDSAVYLCASSLGKERGRLNEQFFGPGTRLTVL.

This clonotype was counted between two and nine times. The DNA of the CDR3 is TGTGCCAGCAGTCCCACAGGGGGAGGCAATCAGCCCCAGCATTTT. It encodes CASSPTGGGNQPQHF. The genes are TRBV7-2 and TRBJ1-5; 8 positions agree with TRBD1. This CDR3 is built from 15 residues. V lost 6 bases, J lost 2 bases, and 6 bases stayed unmatched. The germline V gene has CDR1 SGHTA and CDR2 FQGNSA.

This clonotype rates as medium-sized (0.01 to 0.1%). As DNA, the CDR3 is TGTGCCAGCAGTTTCTTGACTAGTGAGGAGCAGTACTTC. Its translation: CASSFLTSEEQYF. The V and J genes are TRBV12-3 or TRBV12-4 and TRBJ2-7; tentative D call: TRBD2 (6 bases). Trimming left V 3 bases short and J 7 bases short, with 13 bases between. The CDR3 spans 13 residues.

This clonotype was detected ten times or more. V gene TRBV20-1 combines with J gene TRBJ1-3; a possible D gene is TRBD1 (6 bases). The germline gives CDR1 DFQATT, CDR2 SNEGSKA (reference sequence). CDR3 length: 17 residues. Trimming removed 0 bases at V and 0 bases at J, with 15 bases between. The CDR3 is CSAREGAGASSGNTIYF. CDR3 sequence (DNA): TGCAGTGCTAGAGAGGGGGCAGGGGCCAGCTCTGGAAACACCATATATTTT.

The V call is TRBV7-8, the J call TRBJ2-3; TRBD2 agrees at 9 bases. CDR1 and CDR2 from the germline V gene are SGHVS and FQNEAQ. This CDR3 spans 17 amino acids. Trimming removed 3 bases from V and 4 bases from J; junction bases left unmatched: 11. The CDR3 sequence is CASSFNGGGAFADTQYF. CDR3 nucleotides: TGTGCCAGCAGCTTTAATGGCGGGGGGGCCTTTGCAGATACGCAGTATTTT. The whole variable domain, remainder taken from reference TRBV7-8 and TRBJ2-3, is GAGVSQSPRYKVAKRGQDVALRCDPISGHVSLFWYQQALGQGPEFLTYFQNEAQLDKSGLPSDRFFAERPEGSVSTLKIQRTQQEDSAVYLCASSFNGGGAFADTQYFGPGTRLTVL.